This is a list of T cell receptor beta chains from one sample in a study of blood T cells in healthy people across ages. TCRdb processed the 5' RACE reads anew with MiXCR; each CDR3 protein has one entry. The data contain approximately 800,000 distinct CDR3 sequences, just over 55% of them singletons. What was sequenced was blood. These receptors came from a man in his forties in good health. The CDR3 runs from the conserved cysteine through the conserved F or W. The D gene is left open where the match is weak. Only part of the rows carry a size: once, few, many, or a class if the clone is expanded.

v_gene: TRBV5-1
j_gene: TRBJ2-7
abundance: .
d_gene: .
CDR3aa: CASSSADTLAYEQYF
CDR3nt: TGCGCCAGCAGCTCAGCCGACACGTTAGCCTACGAGCAGTACTTC

v_gene: TRBV28
j_gene: TRBJ2-7
abundance: .
d_gene: .
CDR3aa: CASSMRGLGAIYEQYF
CDR3nt: TGTGCCAGCAGCATGCGGGGGCTGGGGGCTATCTACGAGCAGTACTTC

v_gene: TRBV10-3
j_gene: TRBJ1-4
abundance: .
d_gene: .
CDR3aa: CAIAVDPNEKLFF
CDR3nt: TGTGCCATCGCCGTGGATCCTAATGAAAAACTGTTTTTT

v_gene: TRBV9
j_gene: TRBJ2-1
abundance: .
d_gene: TRBD2
CDR3aa: CASSWGLGGKSEQFF
CDR3nt: TGTGCCAGCAGCTGGGGACTAGGCGGGAAGAGTGAGCAGTTCTTC

v_gene: TRBV20-1
j_gene: TRBJ2-3
abundance: once
d_gene: .
CDR3aa: CSAPRARRTDTQYF
CDR3nt: TGCAGTGCCCCGAGGGCCAGGCGCACAGATACGCAGTATTTT

v_gene: TRBV24-1
j_gene: TRBJ2-1
abundance: .
d_gene: TRBD2
CDR3aa: CATSDLSQLAGGSEQFF
CDR3nt: TGTGCCACCAGTGATTTGTCTCAACTAGCGGGAGGGAGTGAGCAGTTCTTC

v_gene: TRBV7-9
j_gene: TRBJ2-7
abundance: few
d_gene: .
CDR3aa: CASSLGDTSYEQYF
CDR3nt: TGTGCCAGCAGCTTAGGGGACACCTCCTACGAGCAGTACTTC

v_gene: TRBV5-1
j_gene: TRBJ2-1
abundance: once
d_gene: TRBD1
CDR3aa: CASSGRQGEISYNEQFF
CDR3nt: TGCGCCAGCAGCGGGCGACAGGGGGAAATTTCCTACAATGAGCAGTTCTTC

v_gene: TRBV20-1
j_gene: TRBJ2-7
abundance: .
d_gene: TRBD1
CDR3aa: CSARGIPGQVSSYEQYF
CDR3nt: TGCAGTGCTAGAGGAATTCCGGGACAGGTGAGCTCCTACGAGCAGTACTTC

v_gene: TRBV20-1
j_gene: TRBJ2-7
abundance: .
d_gene: TRBD1
CDR3aa: CSARGTGGVYEQYF
CDR3nt: TGCAGTGCTAGAGGGACAGGGGGAGTTTACGAGCAGTACTTC

v_gene: TRBV28
j_gene: TRBJ1-2
abundance: few
d_gene: TRBD1
CDR3aa: CASSLGTGGASNCGYTF
CDR3nt: TGTGCCAGCAGTTTGGGGACAGGGGGCGCGAGTAACTGTGGCTACACCTTC

v_gene: TRBV7-9
j_gene: TRBJ2-1
abundance: .
d_gene: TRBD2
CDR3aa: CASSELAGGEQFF
CDR3nt: TGTGCCAGCAGCGAACTAGCGGGCGGTGAGCAGTTCTTC

v_gene: TRBV28
j_gene: TRBJ1-5
abundance: once
d_gene: .
CDR3aa: CASSPGYEDQPQHF
CDR3nt: TGTGCCAGCAGCCCGGGCTACGAGGATCAGCCCCAGCATTTT

v_gene: TRBV25-1
j_gene: TRBJ2-4
abundance: few
d_gene: .
CDR3aa: CASSEFSSAKNIQYF
CDR3nt: TGTGCCAGCAGTGAATTCTCTTCGGCCAAAAACATTCAGTACTTC

v_gene: TRBV7-9
j_gene: TRBJ1-3
abundance: .
d_gene: .
CDR3aa: CASSLAAVPGNTIYF
CDR3nt: TGTGCCAGCAGCTTAGCGGCGGTCCCTGGAAACACCATATATTTT

v_gene: TRBV11-2
j_gene: TRBJ2-1
abundance: once
d_gene: TRBD1
CDR3aa: CASSIRTGMVFHEQFF
CDR3nt: TGTGCCAGCAGCATTCGGACAGGGATGGTGTTCCATGAGCAGTTCTTC

v_gene: TRBV2
j_gene: TRBJ1-1
abundance: .
d_gene: .
CDR3aa: CASSERLNTEAFF
CDR3nt: TGTGCCAGCAGTGAACGGCTGAACACTGAAGCTTTCTTT